This T cell receptor (beta chain) was sequenced in a study of blood T cell repertoires in COVID-19. Clones were read by immunoSEQ multiplex PCR, and TCRdb kept only the in-frame ones, dropping some. The sample records some 190,000 clones, about 88% being singletons. Germline-derived CDR1 and CDR2 are SGHVS and FNYEAQ. The CDR3 length is 14 residues. Between the trimmed V and J ends, which lost 3 bases and 4 bases, there was a span of 13 bases. Sequenced: PBMCs or T cells enriched from blood (not recorded which). J is TRBJ2-7 and V is TRBV7-6, with D perhaps matching TRBD1 (5 bases). This clonotype originated in a woman in her forties in a cohort exposed to, infected with or recovered from COVID-19 (not recorded which). In DNA, the CDR3 is TGTGCCAGCAGCTTCCTACGCGCAGGGTACGAGCAGTACTTC. It yields the protein CASSFLRAGYEQYF.